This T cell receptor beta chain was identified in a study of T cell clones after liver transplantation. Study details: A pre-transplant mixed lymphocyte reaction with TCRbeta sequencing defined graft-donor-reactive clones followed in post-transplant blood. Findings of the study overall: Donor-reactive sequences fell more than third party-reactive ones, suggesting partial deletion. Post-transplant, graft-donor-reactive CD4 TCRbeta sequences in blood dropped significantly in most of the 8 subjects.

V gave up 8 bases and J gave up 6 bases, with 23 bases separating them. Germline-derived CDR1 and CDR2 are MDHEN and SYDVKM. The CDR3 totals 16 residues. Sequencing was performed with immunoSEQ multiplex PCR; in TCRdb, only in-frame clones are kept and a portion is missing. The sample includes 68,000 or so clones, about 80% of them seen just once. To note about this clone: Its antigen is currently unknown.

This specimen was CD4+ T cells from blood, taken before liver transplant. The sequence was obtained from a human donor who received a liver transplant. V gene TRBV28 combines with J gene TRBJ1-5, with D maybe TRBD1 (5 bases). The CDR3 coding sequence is TGTGCCAGCGGGCTTCCGGGGGTCTCCTCCATTCAGCCCCAGCATTTT. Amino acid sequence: CASGLPGVSSIQPQHF. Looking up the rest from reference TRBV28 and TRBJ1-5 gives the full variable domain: DVKVTQSSRYLVKRTGEKVFLECVQDMDHENMFWYRQDPGLGLRLIYFSYDVKMKEKGDIPEGYSVSREKKERFSLILESASTNQTSMYLCASGLPGVSSIQPQHFGDGTRLSIL.